The present T cell receptor beta chain was sequenced within a study of T cells in narcolepsy (dated by TCRdb to 2016 to 2019). Describing the broader study: The study enrolled patients with narcolepsy type 1 or type 2 (NT1, NT2) together with healthy control donors. To look for autoreactive T cells in narcolepsy patients that target self-antigens of hypocretin neurons (hypocretin, TRIB2), the study used TCR Vbeta sequencing to follow clonotypes in blood and CSF.

A word on this clone: No cognate antigen has been identified for it. Per-base quality was not reported, and no clone a single base away is much larger than it.

Broader findings and caveats from the paper: Certain blood memory CD4+ repertoires from patients and controls had no sequences that matched autoreactive T cell clones. Patients and controls had comparable numbers of sequenced blood memory CD4+ clonotypes, averaging about 39,000 and 30,000, respectively. HCRT-specific and TRIB2-specific autoreactive clonotypes were highlighted in plots that compared CD4+ T cell clonotypes in CSF versus blood from the same patient. Autoreactive clonotypes were reported to be detected serially in the blood of the same patients and of different patients, but not in the blood of healthy controls.

The germline V gene provides CDR1 SGHTA and CDR2 FQGNSA. The CDR3 holds 16 amino acids from the cysteine to the phenylalanine. The entry retains the CDR3 DNA only, 48 bases that are in frame from base 1. Library preparation used the immunoSEQ multiplex PCR assay. Entries here come from immuneACCESS through TCRdb and include only in-frame sequences with V and J called. Some clones fail to appear in such tables; in the studies checked, an unresolved V gene covers under half of the shortfall, and the cause of the remainder is unknown. Within this sample are around 35,000 clones, with 75% to 90% of them counted one time only. The ten largest make up 2% to 3% of the sample. Memory CD4+ T cells were sorted ex vivo from peripheral blood of narcolepsy patients and healthy controls for TCR Vbeta sequencing.

This clonotype was obtained from a human donor with narcolepsy. The chain links TRBV7-2 with TRBJ2-5, with TRBD1 matching 9 junction bases. The DNA end is a closer match to TRBJ2-7, so the J assignment may be wrong. Sequenced sample: CD45RA- memory CD4+ T cells from PBMCs. The sample's cell subset or site label is to be understood as: memory T cells sorted ex vivo from peripheral blood. The DNA sequence is given as TGTGCCAGCAGCAGAGGACAGGGGATGATATCCTACGAGCAGTACTTC. It translates as CASSRGQGMISYEQYF.